Given below is one TCR beta chain in context. Within the sample, other DNA sequences also encode this same CDR3. The protocol was immunoSEQ multiplex PCR, while the TCRdb copy is restricted to in-frame clones and leaves out a portion. The table includes under 500,000 clones, nearly 90% detected once. Participant reports of clinical history set cohort assignment. The record originates from a study of blood T cell repertoires in COVID-19. As for the study in general: Collection of acute and convalescent COVID-19 samples took place in the United States, Italy and Spain.

Trimming removed 5 bases at V and 0 bases at J, with 6 bases between. The CDR3 has 12 amino acids. Germline V gives CDR1 SGHRS, CDR2 YFSETQ. The TCR comes from a woman aged 18-29 years with acute COVID-19. This rearrangement joins TRBV5-1 to TRBJ2-7; a possible D gene is TRBD1 (5 bases). Sequencing was done on a sample of PBMCs or T cells enriched from blood (not recorded which). CDR3 amino acids: CASRQDSYEQYF. In DNA, the CDR3 is TGCGCCAGCAGACAGGACTCCTACGAGCAGTACTTC.